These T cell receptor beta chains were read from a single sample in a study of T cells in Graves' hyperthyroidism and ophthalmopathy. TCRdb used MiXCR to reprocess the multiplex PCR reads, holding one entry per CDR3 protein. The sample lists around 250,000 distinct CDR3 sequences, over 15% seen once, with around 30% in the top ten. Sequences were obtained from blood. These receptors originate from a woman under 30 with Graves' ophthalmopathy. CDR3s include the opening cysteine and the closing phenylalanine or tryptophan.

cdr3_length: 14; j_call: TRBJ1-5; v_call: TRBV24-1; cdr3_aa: CATGTGGGNQPQHF
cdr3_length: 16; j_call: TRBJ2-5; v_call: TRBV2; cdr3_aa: CASAGSGQGIQETQYF
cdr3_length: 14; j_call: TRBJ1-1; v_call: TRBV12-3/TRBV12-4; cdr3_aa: CASRGTGMNTEAFF
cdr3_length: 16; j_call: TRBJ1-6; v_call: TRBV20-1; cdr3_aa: CSARDYRATYNSPLHF
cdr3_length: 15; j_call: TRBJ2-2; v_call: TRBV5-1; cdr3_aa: CASSQGTVFHGELFF
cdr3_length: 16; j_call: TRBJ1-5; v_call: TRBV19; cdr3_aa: CASSILTGGINQPQHF
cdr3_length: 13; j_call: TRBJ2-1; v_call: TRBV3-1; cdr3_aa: CASRASGENEQFF
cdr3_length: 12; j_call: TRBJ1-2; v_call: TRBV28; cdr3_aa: CASRLTAYGYTF
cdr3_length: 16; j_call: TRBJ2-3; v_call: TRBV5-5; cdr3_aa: CASSSRLAGNTDTQYF
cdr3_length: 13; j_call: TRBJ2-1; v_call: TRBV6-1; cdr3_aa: CASSEAGDDEQFF
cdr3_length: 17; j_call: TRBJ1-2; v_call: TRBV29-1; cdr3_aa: CSVEKFASTGGMGGYTF
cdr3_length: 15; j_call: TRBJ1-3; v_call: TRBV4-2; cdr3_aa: CASSQQETSGNTIYF
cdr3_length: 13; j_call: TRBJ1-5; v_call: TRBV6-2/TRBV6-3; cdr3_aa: CASSQNTNQPQHF
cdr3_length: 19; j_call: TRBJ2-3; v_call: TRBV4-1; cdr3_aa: CASSQGALVSGGARDTQYF
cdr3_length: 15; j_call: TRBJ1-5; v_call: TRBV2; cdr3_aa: CASSEEGNSNQPQHF
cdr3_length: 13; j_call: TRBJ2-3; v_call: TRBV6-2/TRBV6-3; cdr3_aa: CASSLQAYVTQYF
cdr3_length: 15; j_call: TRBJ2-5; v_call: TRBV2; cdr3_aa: CASSAPSGRGETQYF
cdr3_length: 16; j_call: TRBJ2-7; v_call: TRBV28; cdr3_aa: CASSSLGTGWVGEQYF
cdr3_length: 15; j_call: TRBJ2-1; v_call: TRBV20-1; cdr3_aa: CSALSGTSGRYEQFF
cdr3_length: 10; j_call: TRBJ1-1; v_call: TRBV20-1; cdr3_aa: CSARETEAFF
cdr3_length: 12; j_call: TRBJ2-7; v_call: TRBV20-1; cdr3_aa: CSPLPTQGLQYF
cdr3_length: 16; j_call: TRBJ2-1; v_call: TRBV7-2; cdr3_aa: CASSASRGTSYNEQFF
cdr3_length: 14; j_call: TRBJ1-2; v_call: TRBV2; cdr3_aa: CASSLLPTNYGYTF
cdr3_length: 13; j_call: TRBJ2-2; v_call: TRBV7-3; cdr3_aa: CASSRGNTGELFF
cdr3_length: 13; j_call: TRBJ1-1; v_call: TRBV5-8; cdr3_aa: CASSPRDSNVAFF
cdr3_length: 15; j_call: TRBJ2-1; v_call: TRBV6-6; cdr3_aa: CASSYTPNNYNEQFF
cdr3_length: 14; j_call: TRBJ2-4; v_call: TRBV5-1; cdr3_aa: CASSLSGAKNIQYF